The source of this T cell receptor (beta chain) is a study of T cells in Graves' hyperthyroidism and ophthalmopathy. General observations from the study: Most clonotypes that expanded in the thyroid above 0.001 also showed up in blood. Ophthalmopathy was separated from stable hyperthyroidism by a 13 V-J model.

This clonotype occurred a few times. Its target is not known. The CDR3 is 12 amino acids. V gave up 11 bases and J gave up 2 bases, with 13 bases separating them. Looked up from germline, CDR1 is MDHEN and CDR2 is SYDVKM. The diagnoses drew upon clinical symptoms, serum thyroxine and TRAb, thyroid ultrasound and orbital computed tomography. TCR beta CDR3 regions were amplified from RNA. The HTBI primer set drove a first-round RT-PCR of the TCR CDR3. In TCRdb, the multiplex PCR reads were re-called with MiXCR into one record per CDR3 protein. This sample has about 380,000 distinct CDR3 sequences, with about 13% found just once.

Sequenced: blood. This chain connects TRBV28 to TRBJ2-7; the D call may be TRBD1 or TRBD2 (6 bases each). This clonotype was obtained from a young man with Graves' hyperthyroidism that later progressed to Graves' ophthalmopathy. Here the CDR3 DNA reads TGTGCCGGCTCGGGGGCTACCTACGAGCAGTACTTC. Its protein is CAGSGATYEQYF.